This TCR beta chain was documented in a study of OX40 agonist ivuxolimab in advanced cancers. The repertoire was sequenced with immunoSEQ multiplex PCR; TCRdb's copy has only in-frame clones and lacks some. The repertoire holds tens of thousands of clones, with around nine tenths as singletons. The J segment lost 8 bases and the V segment lost 6 bases, leaving 4 bases of the junction unmatched. The germline CDR1 and CDR2 sequences are LGHNT and FRNRAP. The CDR3 is 12 residues long. The chain recombines TRBV12-5 with TRBJ1-1, with 9 bases aligning to TRBD1. The sample was CD4+ or CD8+ T cells sorted from blood, taken in a trial of the OX40 agonist ivuxolimab. This clonotype was sampled from an adult with an advanced solid tumor such as melanoma, head and neck, liver or kidney cancer. CDR3 residues: CASGWTGVEAFF. The CDR3 DNA follows: TGTGCTAGTGGCTGGACAGGGGTCGAAGCTTTCTTT.